A single sample gave rise to the 3 T cell receptor beta chains below, sequenced in a study of blood T cell repertoires in COVID-19 (dated by TCRdb to about 2020). The library was built by means of the immunoSEQ multiplex PCR assay. This immuneACCESS table, as held by TCRdb, lists in-frame sequences with V and J called but not all clones. Of the missing ones, under half trace to an unresolved V gene in checked studies; the others have no known cause. The sample table shows approximately 110,000 clones, and about four fifths are seen once. The top ten clones comprise less than 20% of the sample. Sequenced material: peripheral blood. These receptors originate from a woman aged 80 or over with acute or convalescent COVID-19.

This clone was observed a single time. This rearrangement joins TRBV18 to TRBJ2-1, with 9 positions matching TRBD1. The J segment lost 3 bases and the V segment lost 6 bases, leaving 9 bases of the junction unmatched. Per the germline V gene, CDR1 is KGHSH and CDR2 is LQKENI. This CDR3 is 16 amino acids long. CDR3 loop: CASSPGQGLLYNEQFF. The CDR3 region has the DNA TGTGCCAGCTCTCCGGGACAGGGACTACTCTACAATGAGCAGTTCTTC. Based on the CDR3 plus reference TRBV18 and TRBJ2-1, the full variable domain is NAGVMQNPRHLVRRRGQEARLRCSPMKGHSHVYWYRQLPEEGLKFMVYLQKENIIDESGMPKERFSAEFPKEGPSILRIQQVVRGDSAAYFCASSPGQGLLYNEQFFGPGTRLTVL.

This rearrangement joins TRBV7-5 to TRBJ1-1. TRBV7-5 is given as a pseudogene. The CDR3 is made up of 14 amino acids. The chain's CDR3 is CARSSPTGNTEAFF. The CDR3 bases are TGTGCCAGAAGCAGCCCGACGGGAAACACTGAAGCTTTCTTT.

The CDR3 nucleotides read TGTGCCAGCAGCCAAGGAAAGGGGCAAGAGACCCAGTACTTC. This sequence encodes CASSQGKGQETQYF. The chain carries TRBV3-1 (or the pseudogene TRBV3-2) and TRBJ2-5, with a weak D call TRBD1 (5 bases). Per the germline V gene, CDR1 is LGHDT and CDR2 is YNNKEL (reference sequence). This CDR3 has 14 residues. Trimming took 1 base from V and 2 from J, leaving 8 bases between them.